This TCR beta chain was observed in a study of T cells expressing NK-cell markers. For the study at large: All TCR beta repertoires analysed originated from sorted CD3+CD56+NKG2C+, CD3+CD56+NKG2C- and CD3+CD56-NKG2C+ T cells. Broader study findings: As a fraction of CD8+ T cells, dominant NKG2C+ clonotypes reached about 1.0-7.5% in roughly 6 donors. These same clonotypes (in four donors) also led the CD3+CD56-NKG2C+ fraction. Expanded NKG2C+ T cell clones had unclear HCMV specificity.

Each CDR3 protein gets one entry in TCRdb, which reprocessed the 5' RACE reads and gives no DNA. The sample includes roughly 420,000 distinct CDR3 sequences. Turning to this clonotype: As yet, its antigen is unknown.

The CDR3 is made up of 13 amino acids. CDR1 and CDR2 (germline): SEHNR, FQNEAQ (reference sequence). The chain has TRBV7-9 and TRBJ2-5. The sequenced sample consisted of blood T cells: a sorted CD56 or NKG2C T cell subset, CD4+ or CD8+ T cells, or bulk PBMC T cells (not recorded which). The sequence was obtained from a woman between 18 and 70 years old in good health. The CDR3 sequence is CASSLDFQETQYF.